This T cell receptor beta chain was profiled in a study of prognosis after radiotherapy for stage I lung cancer listed by TCRdb under 2021. About the study as a whole: Between early 2018 and January 2019, over 15 patients with stage I NSCLC were enrolled in Nanjing, China. There were roughly 15 patients with newly diagnosed primary stage I lung tumors and 4 or 5 patients with oligometastatic NSCLC after surgical resection of the primary tumor. Every patient was deemed medically inoperable, about a dozen because of comorbidities and roughly 7 because they refused surgery. The cohort included about a dozen men and more than 5 women, with a median age of approximately 73 years and a range of roughly 53 to 85 years. Squamous cell carcinoma histology was identified in seven patients, and adenocarcinoma histology was identified in about a dozen patients. Using image-guided IMRT or VMAT, SBRT was delivered in 3 to 5 fractions at a biologically effective dose of at least 100 Gy. Concurrent therapy was not administered to any patient alongside SBRT. After SBRT, distant metastases developed in about 20% of the 19 patients at a median of about seven months, while the remaining 15 patients had no significant progression. Peripheral blood TCR beta repertoires were profiled in stage I NSCLC patients before and after stereotactic body radiotherapy, and the study then linked these repertoires to distant failure. The study took one blood sample before SBRT and one after SBRT from each of around 20 patients and sequenced all 40 or so samples.

No patient had a history of other malignancies or prior chemotherapy or radiotherapy, and all had node-negative disease on CT and PET/CT. At each of the two time points, six milliliters of peripheral venous blood were collected into EDTA tubes. PBMCs were isolated by Ficoll-Paque Plus density-gradient centrifugation. Right after collection, samples were placed at -80 degrees C and kept there until analysis. Two rounds of multiplex PCR on genomic DNA were used to amplify the TCR beta CDR3 region. In the first PCR round, primers specific to each TRBV and TRBJ gene were used, and the primer sequences were filed in Chinese patent CN105087789A. Universal primers were used in the second round of PCR. The Roche High Pure PCR Template Preparation Kit was used to extract genomic DNA from the frozen PBMCs. Paired-end sequencing with 151 bp reads was performed on the libraries using an Illumina HiSeq 3000. The authors' pipeline ran thus. CutAdapt was used to remove raw reads lacking the multiplex PCR primer sequences. PEAR was used to merge high-quality paired reads into contigs. By alignment to reference sequences, MiXCR assigned TRB V, D and J gene segments to each contig. CDR3 sequences were clustered by base quality and sequence similarity to remove sequencing errors. Diversity was calculated as Shannon entropy divided by the natural log of the number of productive TCR sequences. One minus Shannon entropy divided by the natural log of the number of unique clonotypes was used as the definition of clonality. Progression-free survival cut-offs for repertoire metrics were chosen using the Youden index of ROC curves, with analyses run in R 3.5.3. In TCRdb, the public reads were trimmed at Q25 with fastp and aligned with MiXCR, with productive beta chains retained. A single entry per CDR3 protein holds the most common genes and DNA from its merged rows. TCRdb's processing, not the authors', yielded these V and J calls. In all, the sample holds about 25,000 distinct CDR3 sequences, and roughly 35% of those were seen once. Of the sample, over 50% is held by the ten largest clones.

Broad study findings and their caveats: Post-SBRT Shannon entropy and its change from baseline were lower in patients who developed distant metastases; baseline Shannon entropy was not associated with metastases. None of the reported P values were adjusted for multiple comparisons. Differences in TRBV and TRBJ usage frequencies by metastasis status were reportedly observed in two V genes at baseline and in roughly ten V and two J genes after SBRT. Whether the expanded TCR clones were tumor-specific was not determined. Unique TCR clone counts fell after SBRT (median approximately 10,000 before versus roughly 6,900 after; Wilcoxon paired P=0.011). The study was limited by its small cohort and short follow-up, and the findings require independent validation.

The V end gives up 6 bases and the J end 2 bases, leaving 8 bases in the junction not matched to a gene. The CDR3 goes from the cysteine to the phenylalanine over 15 residues. Here the CDR3 DNA is all that survives: 45 bases in frame from base 1. Worth noting for this clonotype: The antigen this receptor binds is unknown. No much larger clone is present one base from it, and per-base qualities are unavailable.

Source: PBMCs, taken before or after stereotactic body radiation therapy (not recorded which). The TCR originated in a donor of 50 years or more with non-small cell lung cancer. The chain was built from TRBV12-3 or TRBV12-4 and TRBJ1-1; 8 nucleotides in the junction match TRBD1. The bases are TGTGCCAGCAGAGAACGGACAGGGCCCAACACTGAAGCTTTCTTT. Translated, it reads CASRERTGPNTEAFF.